This TCR beta chain originates from a study of control samples from healthy donors and cancer patients. Using immunoSEQ multiplex PCR, the repertoire was profiled, and TCRdb retains in-frame clones only, with some absent. The table records 100,000 to 150,000 clones, around 93% of them present only once. Sequencing was performed on blood. This TCR was sampled from a man between 18 and 35 years old in good health.

The CDR3 reads CASSEDQHSRQFF. The DNA for the CDR3 is TGTGCCAGCAGTGAAGACCAGCATTCCAGGCAGTTCTTC. The V and J genes are TRBV6-1 and TRBJ2-1; D uncertain. Looked up from germline, CDR1 is MNHNS and CDR2 is SASEGT. V was cut by 1 base and J by 12 bases, with 13 bases left in between. The CDR3 consists of 13 residues.